Presented here are 14 T cell receptor beta chains from one specimen sequenced in a study of OX40 agonist ivuxolimab in advanced cancers. Clones were sequenced by immunoSEQ multiplex PCR, and TCRdb holds only the in-frame ones, with some missing. The sample shows about 83,000 clones, over 80% of them seen only once. This sample comprised CD4+ or CD8+ T cells sorted from blood, obtained in a trial of the OX40 agonist ivuxolimab. These TCRs come from an adult with an advanced solid tumor such as melanoma, head and neck, liver or kidney cancer.

This chain connects TRBV5-6 to TRBJ1-1; perhaps TRBD1 as D (5 bases). V shed 4 bases and J shed 3 bases, with 13 bases lying between them. This CDR3 contains 14 residues. The germline gives CDR1 SGHDT, CDR2 YYEEEE. The CDR3 nucleotides are TGTGCCAGCAGCCGTGGTCGGGGGTACACTGAAGCTTTCTTT. Its protein product is CASSRGRGYTEAFF.

Points on this clone: No DNA is shown, since the ends of the CDR3 on it are uncertain; the CDR3 is the one TCRdb lists. V usage is TRBV7-2 and J usage is TRBJ2-1; TRBD2, the table's D call, was not compared with the DNA. The CDR3 has 17 residues if both end residues are counted. Germline-derived CDR1 and CDR2 are SGHTA and FQGNSA. The CDR3 reads CASSPLGGLLRANEQFF.

This clone was observed a single time. The chain uses TRBV5-8 and TRBJ1-2; TRBD1 might be the D (6 bases). The CDR3 length is 14 residues. Trimming removed 7 bases at V and 4 bases at J, with 17 bases between. Germline CDR1 is SGHTS and CDR2 is YDEGEE. The CDR3 is CASSRTAYFYGYTF. In DNA form, the CDR3 reads TGTGCCAGCTCCAGGACAGCTTACTTCTATGGCTACACCTTC.

The chain combines TRBV5-1 with TRBJ1-1; D ambiguous. Trimming removed 0 bases from V and 4 bases from J, with 10 bases in between. Germline CDR1 is SGHRS and CDR2 is YFSETQ. The CDR3 loop spans 14 amino acids. This CDR3 is CASSLAWGATEAFF. CDR3 sequence (DNA): TGCGCCAGCAGCTTGGCCTGGGGTGCCACTGAAGCTTTCTTT.

The chain recombines TRBV2 with TRBJ2-3; 10 bases map to TRBD2. Germline assignment: CDR1 SNHLY and CDR2 FYNNEI. This CDR3 is 15 amino acids long. Losses at the gene ends were 2 bases for V and 3 bases for J; bases not matched to a gene: 2. The CDR3 protein is CASSESGGATDTQYF. In DNA, the CDR3 is TGTGCCAGCAGTGAAAGCGGGGGGGCTACAGATACGCAGTATTTT.

The sample holds one count of this clone. The chain joins TRBV6-5 to TRBJ1-1, with D unresolved. Trimming shortened V by 4 bases and J by 5 bases, and 11 bases separated the two germline ends. This CDR3 has 13 amino acids. CDR1 and CDR2 (germline): MNHEY, SVGAGI. The CDR3 protein is CASSFLPGTEAFF. The CDR3 DNA reads TGTGCCAGCAGTTTCTTACCTGGGACTGAAGCTTTCTTT.

The chain uses TRBV23-1 and TRBJ1-2, with 7 positions matching TRBD1. TRBV23-1 is annotated as an ORF whose role is uncertain. The CDR3 totals 15 residues. The ends lost 0 bases at V and 4 bases at J; junction bases unmatched: 5. As DNA, the CDR3 is TGCGCCAGCAGTCAATCGGTAGGACAGGTCTATGGCTACACCTTC. Amino acids: CASSQSVGQVYGYTF.

The chain has TRBV10-3 and TRBJ1-2; D remains ambiguous. Trimming removed 2 bases from V and 2 bases from J, with 6 bases in between. This CDR3 spans 13 amino acids. From germline, CDR1 is ENHRY and CDR2 SYGVKD. CDR3 in DNA: TGTGCCATCAGTGAGCAGGAGAACTATGGCTACACCTTC. Protein product: CAISEQENYGYTF.

This clone was observed a single time. The chain couples TRBV10-3 to TRBJ2-1, with D unclear. The V end lost 6 bases, the J end lost 2 bases, and 11 bases lay between the germline ends. The CDR3 spans 14 residues. Looked up from germline, CDR1 is ENHRY and CDR2 is SYGVKD. CDR3 DNA: TGTGCCATCAGGCTAGAGCAGGCCTACAATGAGCAGTTCTTC. Translated, it gives CAIRLEQAYNEQFF.

The V and J genes are TRBV7-9 and TRBJ1-1, with TRBD1 matching 7 bases. V trimming: 3 bases; J trimming: 0 bases; junction bases outside the gene matches: 7. CDR3 size: 16 residues. Germline assignment: CDR1 SEHNR and CDR2 FQNEAQ (reference sequence). The CDR3 loop reads CASSFFPGTVNTEAFF. CDR3 bases: TGTGCCAGCAGCTTTTTCCCAGGGACAGTGAACACTGAAGCTTTCTTT.

The chain couples TRBV29-1 to TRBJ1-3; D is ambiguous. The germline gives CDR1 SQVTM, CDR2 ANQGSEA. Trimming took off 0 bases at V and 6 bases at J, with 9 bases between the two ends. This CDR3 has 13 amino acids. The CDR3 coding sequence is TGCAGCGTTGAAGAGAACGGGCAAAACACCATATATTTT. Its protein is CSVEENGQNTIYF.

This rearrangement joins TRBV2 to TRBJ1-2, with TRBD1 as a possible D gene (5 bases). This CDR3 is built from 13 residues. Per the germline V gene, CDR1 is SNHLY and CDR2 is FYNNEI. Trimming pared 6 bases from V and 2 bases from J, leaving 10 bases between. CDR3 bases: TGTGCCAGCAGGACGGAGGGGAACTATGGCTACACCTTC. It codes for CASRTEGNYGYTF.

This chain links TRBV20-1 with TRBJ2-1; D unclear. Germline values: CDR1 DFQATT, CDR2 SNEGSKA (reference sequence). The CDR3 contains 11 residues. V dropped 5 bases and J dropped 8 bases, with 10 bases sitting between them. This chain's CDR3 is CSALDPHEQFF. CDR3 nucleotides: TGCAGTGCTCTAGACCCACATGAGCAGTTCTTC.

The J gene is TRBJ1-5, the V gene TRBV19; D unclear. The CDR3 has 14 residues. With 10 bases removed from V and 4 bases from J, the gap between germline ends came to 17 bases. Germline V CDR1 and CDR2: LNHDA, SQIVND (reference sequence). The CDR3 loop reads CATTPSTANQPQHF. Here the CDR3 DNA reads TGTGCCACAACACCCAGTACAGCTAATCAGCCCCAGCATTTT.